Listed below are T cell receptor beta chains from one sample, sequenced in a study of blood T cell repertoires in COVID-19. Sequenced by immunoSEQ multiplex PCR; TCRdb stores in-frame clones only, minus some. This table has 150,000 to 200,000 clones, 80% to 85% appearing once. Input material: peripheral blood. These receptors came from a woman aged 40 to 50 with COVID-19, enrolled during active disease. Each CDR3 is given with its conserved first and last residue. Size is omitted from some rows. Given values are once, few, many or a class for expanded clones.

CDR3,size,V,J
CASSPPSQLNTEAFF,few,TRBV18,TRBJ1-1
CASSEVGGSGTEAFF,-,TRBV6-1,TRBJ1-1
CASSEQGAGQPQHF,-,TRBV2,TRBJ1-5
CASTLQGDTEAFF,-,TRBV2,TRBJ1-1
CASSLAGKNSPLHF,-,TRBV7-3,TRBJ1-6
CASSPGLPNSPLHF,many,TRBV14,TRBJ1-6
CALQDGAGGYTF,few,TRBV19,TRBJ1-2
CASSLPIVTSGVNEQFF,-,TRBV4-2,TRBJ2-1
CASSLERTGVEQYF,-,TRBV5-5,TRBJ2-7
CASSPRGRTGWDLYGYTF,-,TRBV7-9,TRBJ1-2
CASSFGAMNTEAFF,-,TRBV11-2,TRBJ1-1
CASSIRDSGFGYTF,few,TRBV19,TRBJ1-2
CASRTGLNEQYF,-,TRBV4-1,TRBJ2-7
CASSTLTVLNTEAFF,-,TRBV6-5,TRBJ1-1
CASSNSNEQYF,few,TRBV18,TRBJ2-7
CASSHPKTGNNSPLHF,-,TRBV4-1,TRBJ1-6
CASSVGQGRDVAFF,-,TRBV9,TRBJ1-1
CASSLLKGLGPYEQYF,-,TRBV7-6,TRBJ2-7
CASSTTLAGGETQYF,-,TRBV6-2/TRBV6-3,TRBJ2-5
CASSRTSGGTDTQYF,-,TRBV7-9,TRBJ2-3
CASSSDGVAGDSGEQYF,few,TRBV7-2,TRBJ2-7
CASSLTGTYNYGYTF,once,TRBV27,TRBJ1-2
CASSPGTDTQYF,-,TRBV5-1,TRBJ2-3
CASRSVNEQFF,-,TRBV25-1,TRBJ2-1
CASSPTVYEQYF,-,TRBV6-2/TRBV6-3,TRBJ2-7
CASSGGRYTEAFF,-,TRBV2,TRBJ1-1
CASSHRGTEAFF,-,TRBV19,TRBJ1-1
CASRDTGGRETQYF,-,TRBV19,TRBJ2-5
CASSLRGGPDEQFF,-,TRBV5-5,TRBJ2-1
CASSLIPSGSLGYEQYF,once,TRBV7-9,TRBJ2-7
CASSQVTSGNREQYF,once,TRBV4-1,TRBJ2-7
CAVHVLGQQGGGYTF,-,TRBV24-1,TRBJ1-2
CASSFRDGDYGYTF,once,TRBV5-4,TRBJ1-2
CASSSWTGDGYTF,-,TRBV7-9,TRBJ1-2
CASSYSDTQYF,-,TRBV7-2,TRBJ2-3
CSVFQGGELFF,-,TRBV29-1,TRBJ2-2
CASSGTGGADTQYF,many,TRBV6-4,TRBJ2-3
CASSPWGSGTGHYGYTF,once,TRBV3-1/TRBV3-2,TRBJ1-2
CASGLVGQGPIF,-,TRBV12-5,TRBJ1-2
CASTHRGPNYGYTF,-,TRBV7-2,TRBJ1-2
CASRFRRGTIYF,-,TRBV12-3/TRBV12-4,TRBJ1-3
CASSVGERAYTQYF,-,TRBV9,TRBJ2-3
CATSRALDGELFF,few,TRBV15,TRBJ2-2
CASSVGGGAAYEQYF,-,TRBV5-1,TRBJ2-7
CSVVRDTYYGYTF,-,TRBV29-1,TRBJ1-2
CASSFFRRVYNEQFF,-,TRBV28,TRBJ2-1
CASTARSGGTTKQYF,-,TRBV27,TRBJ2-7
CASSFLTPRGAYNEQFF,-,TRBV27,TRBJ2-1
CASSLGLAGANNEQFF,-,TRBV5-4,TRBJ2-1
CASSLGPGLGDTQYF,-,TRBV7-9,TRBJ2-3
CASSQVTGFTNSPLHF,-,TRBV3-1/TRBV3-2,TRBJ1-6
CPRSRGGGPYEQYF,-,TRBV5-1,TRBJ2-7
CASSEQGHYGYTF,-,TRBV27,TRBJ1-2
CASSQEGRVREKLFF,-,TRBV4-1,TRBJ1-4
CASSRAGAGSPLHF,-,TRBV5-1,TRBJ1-6